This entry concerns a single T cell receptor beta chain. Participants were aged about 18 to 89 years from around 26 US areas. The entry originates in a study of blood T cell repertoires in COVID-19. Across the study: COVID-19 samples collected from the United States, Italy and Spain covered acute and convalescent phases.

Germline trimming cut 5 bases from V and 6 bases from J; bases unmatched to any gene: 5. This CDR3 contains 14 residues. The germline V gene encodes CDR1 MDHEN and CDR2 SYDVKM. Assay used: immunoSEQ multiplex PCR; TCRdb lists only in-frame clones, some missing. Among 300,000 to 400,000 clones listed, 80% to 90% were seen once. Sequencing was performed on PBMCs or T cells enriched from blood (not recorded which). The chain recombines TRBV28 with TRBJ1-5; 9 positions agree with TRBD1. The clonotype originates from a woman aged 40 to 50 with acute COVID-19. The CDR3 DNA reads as TGTGCCAGCAGTGATCCGGGACAGGGTCAGCCCCAGCATTTT. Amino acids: CASSDPGQGQPQHF.